This TCR beta chain was captured by sequencing in a study of T cell repertoires in cytomegalovirus infection. From germline, CDR1 is SGHDT and CDR2 YYEEEE. The CDR3 is made up of 15 amino acids. Deletions cut 3 bases from V and 5 bases from J, with 17 bases between. TCRdb independently ran MiXCR on the reads; one entry per CDR3 protein. The data show 560,000 or so distinct CDR3 sequences, with approximately 15% seen just once and about 24% held by the top ten. The sequencing input was CD8+ T cells from PBMCs. The TCR comes from a human donor in good health (CMV status not recorded). Some clones in this sample may be carry-over from other donors' samples. The chain is built from TRBV5-6 and TRBJ1-2; a weak D match, TRBD1 (5 bases). Written as DNA, the CDR3 is TGTGCCAGCAGCTCACCTTTGGCCGGGGGATATGGCTACACCTTC. Encoded protein: CASSSPLAGGYGYTF.